Below, 26 T cell receptor beta chains from the same sample are listed, as sequenced in a study of T cells after yellow fever vaccination. TCRdb reprocessed the 5' RACE reads via MiXCR and lists one record per CDR3 protein. The sample includes 450,000 to 550,000 distinct CDR3 sequences, about a fifth of them seen just once. The specimen was PBMCs, collected 21 days after the first yellow fever vaccination. These receptors all stem from a man aged 18 to 30 who received the YFV17D yellow fever vaccine.

The rearrangement joins TRBV28 to TRBJ2-7; 9 bases line up with TRBD1. CDR3 size: 13 residues. The germline gives CDR1 MDHEN, CDR2 SYDVKM. V was pared by 5 bases and J by 3 bases, with 2 bases of the junction left unmatched. In nucleotides, the CDR3 is TGTGCCAGCAGTCGACAGGGGGTCTACGAGCAGTACGTC. Protein sequence: CASSRQGVYEQYV.

CDR3 sequence (DNA): TGTGCCAGCAGCGTCGGGACCGCGGCTCGGGTAGCCACTGAAGCTTTCTTT. Encoded protein: CASSVGTAARVATEAFF. This sequence joins TRBV7-9 and TRBJ1-1; tentative D call: TRBD1 (5 bases). V lost 5 bases, J lost 4 bases, and 23 bases lay in between. From germline, CDR1 is SEHNR and CDR2 FQNEAQ (reference sequence). This CDR3 is 17 amino acids long.

This clonotype was seen ten or more times. The DNA of the CDR3 is TGCGCCAGCAGCCAGGCTGGCCCAATTTCACCCCTCCACTTT. As protein: CASSQAGPISPLHF. The chain recombines TRBV4-3 with TRBJ1-6, with D unclear. CDR1 is LGHNA and CDR2 is YSLEER in the germline V gene. CDR3 length: 14 residues. The V end lost 3 bases, the J end lost 9 bases, and 12 bases lay between the germline ends.

There are a few counts of this clonotype. The chain links TRBV4-2 to TRBJ2-7, with no clear D. Trimming removed 2 bases at V and 5 bases at J, with 16 bases between. The CDR3 is 15 residues long. Germline CDR1 is LGHNA and CDR2 is YNFKEQ. CDR3 DNA: TGTGCCAGCAGCCAACCGGAAGTCCAGTCCCACGAGCAGTACTTC. Translated: CASSQPEVQSHEQYF.

This clonotype was seen many times. The chain joins TRBV5-1 to TRBJ1-1; D gene ambiguous. Deletions cut 4 bases from V and 0 bases from J, with 13 bases between. CDR3 length: 15 residues. CDR1 and CDR2 (germline): SGHRS, YFSETQ. The CDR3 protein is CASSATKGMNTEAFF. The CDR3 nucleotides are TGCGCCAGCAGCGCGACAAAAGGGATGAACACTGAAGCTTTCTTT.

Ten or more counts support this clonotype. The chain uses TRBV7-2 and TRBJ2-4; no definite D call. The CDR3 contains 15 residues. Germline V gene sequence: CDR1 SGHTA, CDR2 FQGNSA. The germline V and J ends were trimmed by 5 bases and 3 bases, with 14 bases remaining between them. The CDR3 protein is CASSTQALVKNIQYF. The CDR3 nucleotides are TGTGCCAGCAGCACACAAGCCCTAGTCAAAAACATTCAGTACTTC.

This clonotype was detected only a few times. The chain uses TRBV10-3 and TRBJ2-3, with D tentatively TRBD1 or TRBD2 (5 bases each). The V gene's germline CDR1 is ENHRY and CDR2 SYGVKD. V dropped 3 bases and J dropped 3 bases, with 13 bases sitting between them. This CDR3 is built from 15 residues. The DNA of the CDR3 is TGTGCCATCAGTGATGCAGGGACCAAAACAGATACGCAGTATTTT. Amino acids: CAISDAGTKTDTQYF.

This clonotype was seen a handful of times. This sequence joins TRBV6-1 and TRBJ1-5; weak D call: TRBD1 (6 bases). V was cut by 4 bases and J by 1 base, with 17 bases left in between. The germline V gene encodes CDR1 MNHNS and CDR2 SASEGT. This CDR3 contains 17 residues. The CDR3 region is CASSGITGIRSNQPQHF. Written as DNA, the CDR3 is TGTGCCAGCAGTGGCATAACAGGGATTAGGAGCAATCAGCCCCAGCATTTT.

The chain combines TRBV6-1 with TRBJ2-7, with D unclear. V was pared by 0 bases and J by 2 bases, with 8 bases between. Germline CDR1 and CDR2: MNHNS and SASEGT. The length of the CDR3 is 14 residues. The CDR3 reads CASSEAGVPYEQYV. CDR3 bases: TGTGCCAGCAGTGAAGCTGGGGTCCCCTACGAGCAGTACGTC.

The chain employs TRBV7-9 and TRBJ2-7; the match to TRBD1 covers 7 bases. The CDR3 is 14 amino acids. CDR1 SEHNR and CDR2 FQNEAQ come from the germline V gene (reference sequence). The V gene end was trimmed by 3 bases and the J gene end by 0 bases; junction bases not matched to a gene: 2. The CDR3 coding sequence is TGTGCCAGCAGCTTCACAGGGGCCTCCTACGAGCAGTACTTC. This translates into CASSFTGASYEQYF.

J is TRBJ1-4 and V is TRBV4-2, with TRBD1 matching over 9 bases. CDR3 length equals 17 residues. The V gene end was trimmed by 2 bases and the J gene end by 3 bases; junction bases not matched to a gene: 7. Germline-derived CDR1 and CDR2 are LGHNA and YNFKEQ. The CDR3 DNA is TGTGCCAGCAGCCAATTAACAGGGGGCGCGTCTAATGAAAAACTGTTTTTT. This gives the protein CASSQLTGGASNEKLFF.

V is TRBV5-6 and J is TRBJ2-7; 7 bases fit TRBD1. CDR3 size: 17 residues. The germline V gene encodes CDR1 SGHDT and CDR2 YYEEEE. The trim removed 1 base at V and 4 bases at J, leaving 14 bases unmatched. CDR3 sequence (DNA): TGTGCCAGCAGCTTGTGGATTTCTAAGGGACAGACTTACGAGCAGTACTTC. It codes for CASSLWISKGQTYEQYF.

The table lists this clonotype with a few counts. CDR3 loop: CASSTPPQSEQYV. CDR3 nucleotides: TGTGCCAGCAGCACGCCCCCACAGAGTGAGCAGTACGTC. V and J are TRBV5-6 and TRBJ2-7; D remains unclear. V lost 4 bases to trimming and J lost 7 bases, with 15 bases between them. The CDR3 sequence is 13 residues long. Germline CDR1 reads SGHDT; CDR2 reads YYEEEE.

The V and J genes are TRBV12-3 or TRBV12-4 and TRBJ2-7, with no clear D. The CDR3 has 13 amino acids. The V end lost 4 bases, the J end lost 3 bases, and 10 bases lay between the germline ends. As DNA, the CDR3 is TGTGCCAGCAGTTCCTCTATGGGCTACGAGCAGTACTTC. As protein: CASSSSMGYEQYF.

V is TRBV7-9 and J is TRBJ2-2, with D perhaps matching TRBD2 (6 bases). This CDR3 spans 15 amino acids. V was trimmed by 4 bases and J by 4 bases, leaving 13 bases between them. Germline CDR1 and CDR2: SEHNR and FQNEAQ (reference sequence). The chain's CDR3 is CASSYLGGATGELFF. The CDR3 DNA reads as TGTGCCAGCAGCTACCTCGGAGGGGCCACCGGGGAGCTGTTTTTT.

This chain joins TRBV7-2 and TRBJ1-4; D remains unclear. V was cut by 5 bases and J by 8 bases, with 18 bases left in between. Germline CDR1 reads SGHTA; CDR2 reads FQGNSA. CDR3 length: 15 residues. In nucleotides, the CDR3 is TGTGCCAGCAGCCGACGGGAGGTATCGTGGGAAAAACTGTTTTTT. Translation: CASSRREVSWEKLFF. Drawing the rest from reference TRBV7-2 and TRBJ1-4, the complete variable domain is GAGVSQSPSNKVTEKGKDVELRCDPISGHTALYWYRQSLGQGLEFLIYFQGNSAPDKSGLPSDRFSAERTGGSVSTLTIQRTQQEDSAVYLCASSRREVSWEKLFFGSGTQLSVL.

CDR3 region: CASSLGTGRGYGYTF. The CDR3 region has the DNA TGTGCCAGCAGCTTAGGAACAGGTCGGGGGTATGGCTACACCTTC. The rearrangement joins TRBV7-6 to TRBJ1-2, with a possible D match to TRBD1 (5 bases). The V gene's germline CDR1 is SGHVS and CDR2 FNYEAQ. The V and J ends lost 1 base and 5 bases respectively, with 14 bases between them. The CDR3 is 15 residues long.

This clonotype was observed a few times. V is TRBV19 and J is TRBJ2-3; TRBD2 aligns across 13 bases. CDR3 length equals 17 residues. Losses at the gene ends were 6 bases for V and 2 bases for J; bases not matched to a gene: 8. CDR1 is LNHDA, CDR2 SQIVND, per germline (reference sequence). CDR3 sequence reads: CASSLWGLAGYTDTQYF. The CDR3 DNA sequence: TGTGCCAGTAGCCTTTGGGGACTAGCGGGGTACACAGATACGCAGTATTTT.

The rearrangement links TRBV3-1 to TRBJ1-1; TRBD1 agrees at 8 bases. Germline V gives CDR1 LGHDT, CDR2 YNNKEL (reference sequence). The CDR3 contains 14 residues. V trimming: 3 bases; J trimming: 1 base; junction bases outside the gene matches: 1. The CDR3 bases are TGTGCCAGCAGCCACGGGACAGGGAACACTGAAGCTTTCTTT. Translating it yields CASSHGTGNTEAFF.

The chain uses TRBV2 and TRBJ2-3; the D gene is possibly TRBD2 (6 bases). This CDR3 region has 13 residues. Trimming removed 4 bases at V and 4 bases at J, with 9 bases between. Germline V lookup: CDR1 SNHLY, CDR2 FYNNEI. In DNA form, the CDR3 reads TGTGCCAGCAGTGTAGCGGTGCCAGATACGCAGTATTTT. This gives the protein CASSVAVPDTQYF. Full variable domain (outside the CDR3, taken from reference TRBV2 and TRBJ2-3): EPEVTQTPSHQVTQMGQEVILRCVPISNHLYFYWYRQILGQKVEFLVSFYNNEISEKSEIFDDQFSVERPDGSNFTLKIRSTKLEDSAMYFCASSVAVPDTQYFGPGTRLTVL.

This chain links TRBV9 with TRBJ1-2; tentative D call: TRBD1 (5 bases). Germline lookup yields CDR1 SGDLS and CDR2 YYNGEE. The CDR3 consists of 17 residues. V was shortened by 0 bases and J by 8 bases, with 23 bases between the two germline ends. The CDR3 DNA is TGTGCCAGCAGCGTAGTGTTGTATGGGGGGACCCTTAGAGGCTACACCTTC. It is translated as CASSVVLYGGTLRGYTF.

This clonotype was seen only a few times. The chain joins TRBV5-4 to TRBJ2-6; D unresolved. Germline V CDR1 and CDR2: SGHNT, YYREEE (reference sequence). CDR3 length equals 14 residues. V lost 2 bases and J lost 2, with 5 bases in between. The CDR3 coding sequence is TGTGCCAGCAGCTTTCGGACTGGGGCCAACGTCCTGACTTTC. Amino acids: CASSFRTGANVLTF.

J is TRBJ2-1 and V is TRBV20-1; maybe TRBD2 (5 bases). Trimming left V 3 bases short and J 3 bases short, with 12 bases between. Germline-derived CDR1 and CDR2 are DFQATT and SNEGSKA (reference sequence). The CDR3 spans 14 residues. The CDR3 region has the DNA TGCAGTGCTAGGTCGGGGAGCTACTACAATGAGCAGTTCTTC. Translated: CSARSGSYYNEQFF.

The chain couples TRBV15 to TRBJ2-1; D is unresolved. The length of the CDR3 is 15 residues. V was pared by 1 base and J by 0 bases, with 7 bases between. From germline, CDR1 is LNHNV and CDR2 YYDKDF (reference sequence). This chain's CDR3 is CATSRVESSYNEQFF. CDR3 sequence (DNA): TGTGCCACCAGCAGAGTCGAGAGCTCCTACAATGAGCAGTTCTTC.

This clonotype was seen more than once but under ten times. CDR3 nucleotides: TGCGCCAGCAGCTTGTCGGGACAGACGCAAGAGACCCAGTACTTC. Translating gives CASSLSGQTQETQYF. V is TRBV5-1 and J is TRBJ2-5, with 7 bases matching TRBD1. Per germline, CDR1 SGHRS and CDR2 YFSETQ. The J segment lost 2 bases and the V segment lost 1 base, leaving 5 bases of the junction unmatched. CDR3 length: 15 amino acids.

The chain uses TRBV6-1 and TRBJ2-7, with D tentatively TRBD2 (5 bases). The CDR3 loop spans 13 amino acids. Germline V gene data show CDR1 as MNHNS and CDR2 as SASEGT. V shed 7 bases and J shed 7 bases, with 17 bases lying between them. The CDR3 DNA is TGTGCCAGCATGACCCCTTTCCCGGGGGAGCAGTACGTC. Translating gives CASMTPFPGEQYV.